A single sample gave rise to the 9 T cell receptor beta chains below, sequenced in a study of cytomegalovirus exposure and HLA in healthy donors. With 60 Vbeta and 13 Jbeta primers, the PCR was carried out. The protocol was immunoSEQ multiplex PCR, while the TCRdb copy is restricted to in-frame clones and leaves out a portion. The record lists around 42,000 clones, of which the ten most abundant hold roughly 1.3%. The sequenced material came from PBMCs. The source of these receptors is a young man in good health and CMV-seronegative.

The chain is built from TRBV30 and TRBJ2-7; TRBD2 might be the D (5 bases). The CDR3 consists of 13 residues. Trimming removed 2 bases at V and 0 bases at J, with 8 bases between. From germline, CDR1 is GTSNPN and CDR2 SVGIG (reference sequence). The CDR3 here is CAWSPGSSYEQYF. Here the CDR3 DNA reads TGTGCCTGGAGTCCGGGGAGCTCCTACGAGCAGTACTTC.

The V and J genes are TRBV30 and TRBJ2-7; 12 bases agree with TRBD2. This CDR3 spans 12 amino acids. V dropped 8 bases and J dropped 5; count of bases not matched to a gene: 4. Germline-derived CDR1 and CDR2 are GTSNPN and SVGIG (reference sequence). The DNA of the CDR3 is TGTGCCCTGACTAGCGGGAGAGACGAGCAGTACTTC. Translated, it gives CALTSGRDEQYF.

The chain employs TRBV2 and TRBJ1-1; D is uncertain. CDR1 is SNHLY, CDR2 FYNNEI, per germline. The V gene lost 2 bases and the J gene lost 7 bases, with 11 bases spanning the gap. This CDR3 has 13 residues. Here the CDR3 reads CASSEYGIGEAFF. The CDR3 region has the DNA TGTGCCAGCAGTGAATACGGGATAGGTGAAGCTTTCTTT.

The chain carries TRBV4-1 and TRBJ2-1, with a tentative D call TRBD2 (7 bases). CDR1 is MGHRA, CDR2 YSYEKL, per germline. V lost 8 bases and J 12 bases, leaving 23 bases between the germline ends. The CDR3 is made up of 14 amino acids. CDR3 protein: CASGSQGPGGGQFF. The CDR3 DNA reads TGCGCCAGCGGTTCACAGGGCCCGGGGGGTGGGCAGTTCTTC.

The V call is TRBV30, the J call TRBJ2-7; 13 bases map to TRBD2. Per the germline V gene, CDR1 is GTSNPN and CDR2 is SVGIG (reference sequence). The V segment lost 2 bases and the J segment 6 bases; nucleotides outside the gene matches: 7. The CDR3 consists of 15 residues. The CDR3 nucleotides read TGTGCCTGGAGTACTACTAGCGGGAGGGTAGGCGAGCAGTACTTC. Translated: CAWSTTSGRVGEQYF.

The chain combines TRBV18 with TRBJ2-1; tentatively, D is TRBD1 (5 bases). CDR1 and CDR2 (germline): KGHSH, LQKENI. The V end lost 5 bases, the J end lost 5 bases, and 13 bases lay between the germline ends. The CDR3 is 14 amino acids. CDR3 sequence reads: CASSITQGHNEQFF. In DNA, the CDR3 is TGTGCCAGCTCAATTACTCAGGGCCACAATGAGCAGTTCTTC.

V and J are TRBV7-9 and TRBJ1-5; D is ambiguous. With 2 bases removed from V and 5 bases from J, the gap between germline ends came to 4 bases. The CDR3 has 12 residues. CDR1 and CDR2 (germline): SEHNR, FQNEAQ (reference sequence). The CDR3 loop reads CASSLLDQPQHF. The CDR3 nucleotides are TGTGCCAGCAGCTTACTTGATCAGCCCCAGCATTTT. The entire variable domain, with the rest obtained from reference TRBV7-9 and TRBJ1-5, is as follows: DTGVSQNPRHKITKRGQNVTFRCDPISEHNRLYWYRQTLGQGPEFLTYFQNEAQLEKSRLLSDRFSAERPKGSFSTLEIQRTEQGDSAMYLCASSLLDQPQHFGDGTRLSIL.

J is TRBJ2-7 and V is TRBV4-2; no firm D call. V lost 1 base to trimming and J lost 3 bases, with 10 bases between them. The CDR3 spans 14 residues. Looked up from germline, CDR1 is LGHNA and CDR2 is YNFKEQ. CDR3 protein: CASSQGLSVYEQYF. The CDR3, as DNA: TGTGCCAGCAGCCAAGGTCTTTCAGTCTACGAGCAGTACTTC.

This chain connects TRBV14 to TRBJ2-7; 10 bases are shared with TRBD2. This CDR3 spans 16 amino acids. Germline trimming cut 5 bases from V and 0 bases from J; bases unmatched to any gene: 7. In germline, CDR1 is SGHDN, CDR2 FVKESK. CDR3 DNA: TGTGCCAGCAGCACTCCTAGCGGGAGTCCCTCCTACGAGCAGTACTTC. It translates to CASSTPSGSPSYEQYF.